One and the same sample provided the 26 T cell receptor beta chains below, sequenced in a study of glioma-infiltrating T cells after dendritic cell vaccination. As for time point: after dendritic cell vaccination, including at tumor progression/relapse. Libraries were prepared by immunoSEQ multiplex PCR; TCRdb keeps only in-frame clonotypes and omits some of them. The sample holds some 78,000 clones, about 85% seen once. The sequences come from blood, collected after dendritic cell vaccination. These receptors came from a human donor with glioblastoma.

This chain joins TRBV11-1 and TRBJ2-7; D perhaps matches TRBD1 (5 bases). The CDR3 has 14 amino acids. Germline V lookup: CDR1 SGHAT, CDR2 FQDESV (reference sequence). With 5 bases removed from V and 1 base from J, the gap between germline ends came to 12 bases. This CDR3 is CASSLGAGSYEQYF. As DNA, the CDR3 is TGTGCCAGCAGCCTAGGGGCCGGTTCCTACGAGCAGTACTTC.

This sequence joins TRBV5-4 and TRBJ2-7; 9 positions agree with TRBD1. The V and J ends lost 4 bases and 4 bases, in that order; junction bases with no gene match: 9. Looked up from germline, CDR1 is SGHNT and CDR2 is YYREEE (reference sequence). The length of the CDR3 is 15 residues. The CDR3 nucleotides are TGTGCCAGCAGCCCACCTAACAGGGGGCAGTACGAGCAGTACTTC. Protein: CASSPPNRGQYEQYF.

This clone was recorded once. In DNA, the CDR3 is TGTGCCAGCAGTTACTCGACTCTGGTGAACACTGAAGCTTTCTTT. Translated, it gives CASSYSTLVNTEAFF. This chain connects TRBV6-6 to TRBJ1-1; D not resolved. The CDR3 is made up of 15 amino acids. The germline gives CDR1 MNHNY, CDR2 SVGAGI (reference sequence). V was pared by 0 bases and J by 0 bases, with 8 bases between.

The chain joins TRBV11-2 to TRBJ1-2; no clear D gene. With 1 base removed from V and 6 bases from J, the gap between germline ends came to 12 bases. Germline lookup yields CDR1 SGHAT and CDR2 FQNNGV. The CDR3 consists of 14 residues. The CDR3 is CASSLGRGLDGYTF. The CDR3 nucleotides are TGTGCCAGCAGCTTAGGCCGGGGTTTGGATGGCTACACCTTC.

This chain connects TRBV4-1 to TRBJ2-1, with TRBD2 matching over 9 bases. V was clipped by 2 bases and J by 8 bases; unmatched bases: 7. Germline V lookup: CDR1 MGHRA, CDR2 YSYEKL. The CDR3 length is 15 residues. The CDR3 is CASSQTGTSRYEQFF. CDR3 coding DNA: TGCGCCAGCAGCCAAACCGGGACTAGCAGGTATGAGCAGTTCTTC.

This clone showed up just a few times. The chain employs TRBV13 and TRBJ2-1, with 7 nucleotides matching TRBD1. The trim removed 1 base at V and 10 bases at J, leaving 4 bases unmatched. The CDR3 spans 13 residues. CDR1 is PRHDT, CDR2 FYEKMQ, per germline (reference sequence). CDR3 amino acids: CASSLALQGEQFF. Written as DNA, the CDR3 is TGTGCCAGCAGCTTAGCCCTACAGGGGGAGCAGTTCTTC.

This clone was counted a single time. The chain uses TRBV18 and TRBJ1-2; 7 bases are a match to TRBD1. CDR1 is KGHSH, CDR2 LQKENI, per germline. V was pared by 6 bases and J by 6 bases, with 7 bases of the junction left unmatched. The length of the CDR3 is 13 residues. CDR3 sequence (DNA): TGTGCCAGCTCCCTGGGACAGAGGGATGGCTACACCTTC. The encoded protein is CASSLGQRDGYTF. The full variable domain, its missing parts supplied by reference TRBV18 and TRBJ1-2, is NAGVMQNPRHLVRRRGQEARLRCSPMKGHSHVYWYRQLPEEGLKFMVYLQKENIIDESGMPKERFSAEFPKEGPSILRIQQVVRGDSAAYFCASSLGQRDGYTFGSGTRLTVV.

The rearrangement uses TRBV7-2 and TRBJ2-3; TRBD2 matches at 8 bases. V was clipped by 3 bases and J by 2 bases; unmatched bases: 1. The germline V gene has CDR1 SGHTA and CDR2 FQGNSA. The CDR3 covers 14 residues. CDR3 coding DNA: TGTGCCAGCAGCTTTAGCGGGACCACAGATACGCAGTATTTT. Its protein product is CASSFSGTTDTQYF.

Here the CDR3 reads CASSVVGEGGEQYF. For the CDR3, the DNA is TGTGCCAGCAGCGTAGTCGGAGAGGGTGGCGAGCAGTACTTC. The rearrangement uses TRBV9 and TRBJ2-7, with D tentatively TRBD2 (5 bases). Deletions cut 0 bases from V and 6 bases from J, with 13 bases between. Germline V CDR1 and CDR2: SGDLS, YYNGEE. The CDR3 length is 14 residues.

The genes are TRBV5-1 and TRBJ1-1, with 7 bases fitting TRBD1. In germline, CDR1 is SGHRS, CDR2 YFSETQ. V lost 5 bases and J lost 0; bases outside the gene matches: 7. The CDR3 totals 15 residues. This CDR3 reads CASRWDSVLNTEAFF. The CDR3 DNA follows: TGCGCCAGCAGATGGGACAGCGTATTGAACACTGAAGCTTTCTTT.

The CDR3 sequence is CASSQELGTGGGPYGYTF. CDR3 DNA: TGCGCCAGCAGCCAAGAACTCGGGACAGGGGGGGGCCCCTATGGCTACACCTTC. The V call is TRBV4-1, the J call TRBJ1-2; 11 bases line up with TRBD1. After removal of 0 bases from V and 4 bases from J, the junction contained 10 bases not matched to a gene. Per the germline V gene, CDR1 is MGHRA and CDR2 is YSYEKL. The CDR3 sequence is 18 residues long.

A single count supports this clone. Other DNA variants within this sample encode the same CDR3. The chain carries TRBV6-5 and TRBJ1-2, with 8 bases matching TRBD1. The CDR3 extends over 16 amino acids. CDR1 and CDR2 from the germline V gene are MNHEY and SVGAGI. V shed 0 bases and J 5 bases; nucleotides not matched to a gene: 8. CDR3 region: CASSYSGQGAGYGYTF. CDR3 DNA: TGTGCCAGCAGTTACTCGGGGCAGGGGGCTGGTTATGGCTACACCTTC.

This clone turned up a few times. The V gene is TRBV15, the J gene TRBJ1-5, with D hard to call. The CDR3 spans 15 residues. Trimming removed 3 bases from V and 8 bases from J, with 17 bases in between. CDR1 is LNHNV, CDR2 YYDKDF, per germline (reference sequence). The CDR3 loop reads CATSRDEVSIKPQHF. In nucleotides, the CDR3 is TGTGCCACCAGCAGGGATGAGGTATCTATCAAGCCCCAGCATTTT.

This clone came up many times. This chain uses TRBV10-3 with TRBJ2-2; 7 bases agree with TRBD1. J lost 7 bases, V lost 3 bases, and 8 bases had no gene match. CDR3 size: 15 residues. From germline, CDR1 is ENHRY and CDR2 SYGVKD. The CDR3 nucleotides read TGTGCCATCAGTGATCCGGGACAGCGTAACGGGGAGCTGTTTTTT. Protein sequence: CAISDPGQRNGELFF.

This clone was seen once. This chain links TRBV10-3 with TRBJ2-1, with D uncertain. The CDR3 consists of 15 residues. Germline V gene sequence: CDR1 ENHRY, CDR2 SYGVKD. The V end was cut by 3 bases, the J end by 5 bases, with 14 bases between. The CDR3 nucleotides are TGTGCCATCAGTGACCCGGCGATGAGGCACAATGAGCAGTTCTTC. It translates to CAISDPAMRHNEQFF.

There are a few counts of this clone. The V and J genes are TRBV6-5 and TRBJ1-6; tentative D call: TRBD1 (6 bases). Germline values: CDR1 MNHEY, CDR2 SVGAGI. The CDR3 is made up of 14 amino acids. Trimming shortened V by 6 bases and J by 10 bases, and 16 bases separated the two germline ends. CDR3 region: CASSNQGTGSPLHF. The CDR3, as DNA: TGTGCCAGCAGCAACCAGGGGACGGGGTCACCCCTCCACTTT.

CDR3 amino acids: CASRTTSGSSYNEQFF. The CDR3 coding sequence is TGTGCCAGCAGGACGACTAGCGGGAGCTCCTACAATGAGCAGTTCTTC. The chain links TRBV7-2 to TRBJ2-1, with 12 bases identical to TRBD2. The CDR3 has 16 residues. V was clipped by 6 bases and J by 0 bases; unmatched bases: 3. Germline V lookup: CDR1 SGHTA, CDR2 FQGNSA.

The DNA of the CDR3 is TGTGCCAGCAGTTACGGGCTAGCGGCTGCAGATACGCAGTATTTT. Translation gives CASSYGLAAADTQYF. The chain combines TRBV6-5 with TRBJ2-3; 7 bases match TRBD2. With V trimmed by 2 bases and J by 4 bases, 6 bases remained unmatched. This CDR3 region has 15 residues. Germline V CDR1 and CDR2: MNHEY, SVGAGI.

This CDR3 is CASGYGGREQFF. In nucleotides, the CDR3 is TGTGCCAGCGGATACGGGGGACGAGAGCAGTTCTTC. The chain uses TRBV6-1 and TRBJ2-1, with D perhaps matching TRBD2 (6 bases). The CDR3 length is 12 residues. The V end lost 8 bases, the J end lost 10 bases, and 15 bases lay between the germline ends. The germline V gene encodes CDR1 MNHNS and CDR2 SASEGT.

This rearrangement joins TRBV27 to TRBJ2-3; 10 bases are a match to TRBD2. The ends lost 4 bases at V and 1 base at J; junction bases unmatched: 2. This CDR3 region has 15 residues. Germline assignment: CDR1 MNHEY and CDR2 SMNVEV (reference sequence). CDR3 region: CASSSGTSGTDTQYF. The CDR3 nucleotides read TGTGCCAGCAGTTCCGGGACTAGCGGCACAGATACGCAGTATTTT.

The chain has TRBV7-2 and TRBJ2-7, with TRBD2 identical over 9 bases. The germline CDR1 and CDR2 sequences are SGHTA and FQGNSA. Germline trimming cut 3 bases from V and 1 base from J; bases unmatched to any gene: 4. This CDR3 spans 15 amino acids. The CDR3 loop reads CASSFGLASSYEQYF. CDR3 in DNA: TGTGCCAGCAGCTTTGGACTAGCGAGTTCCTACGAGCAGTACTTC.

This clone appeared many times. The rearrangement links TRBV4-3 to TRBJ2-7, with D possibly TRBD2 on 5 matching bases. Germline CDR1 LGHNA, CDR2 YSLEER. CDR3 length equals 15 residues. Trimming removed 0 bases from V and 6 bases from J, with 15 bases in between. The CDR3 spells CASSQDYRGWSEQYF. DNA for the CDR3: TGCGCCAGCAGCCAAGATTACCGGGGTTGGAGCGAGCAGTACTTC.

The chain employs TRBV14 and TRBJ2-2, with 12 bases fitting TRBD1. Germline V lookup: CDR1 SGHDN, CDR2 FVKESK. This CDR3 is built from 17 residues. J was trimmed by 3 bases and V by 4 bases; bases with no gene match: 6. CDR3 loop: CASSPMGQGAYTGELFF. The CDR3 region has the DNA TGTGCCAGCAGCCCGATGGGACAGGGGGCATACACCGGGGAGCTGTTTTTT.

This clone was picked up a small number of times. This chain links TRBV2 with TRBJ2-7; the match to TRBD2 covers 7 bases. The CDR3 is 17 amino acids. Losses at the gene ends were 8 bases for V and 0 bases for J; bases not matched to a gene: 16. The germline V gene encodes CDR1 SNHLY and CDR2 FYNNEI. CDR3 in amino acids: CASFEGLVLVGSYEQYF. The CDR3 region has the DNA TGTGCCAGCTTCGAAGGACTAGTCCTAGTGGGCTCCTACGAGCAGTACTTC. The full variable domain, its missing parts supplied by reference TRBV2 and TRBJ2-7, is EPEVTQTPSHQVTQMGQEVILRCVPISNHLYFYWYRQILGQKVEFLVSFYNNEISEKSEIFDDQFSVERPDGSNFTLKIRSTKLEDSAMYFCASFEGLVLVGSYEQYFGPGTRLTVT.

This chain joins TRBV14 and TRBJ2-1, with TRBD2 matching 13 bases. V lost 4 bases and J lost 6; bases outside the gene matches: 9. Per the germline V gene, CDR1 is SGHDN and CDR2 is FVKESK. The CDR3 length is 17 residues. CDR3 sequence reads: CASSLLPGLAGPNEQFF. CDR3 sequence (DNA): TGTGCCAGCAGCCTCTTACCGGGACTAGCGGGACCCAATGAGCAGTTCTTC. Full variable domain (rest looked up from reference TRBV14 and TRBJ2-1): EAGVTQFPSHSVIEKGQTVTLRCDPISGHDNLYWYRRVMGKEIKFLLHFVKESKQDESGMPNNRFLAERTGGTYSTLKVQPAELEDSGVYFCASSLLPGLAGPNEQFFGPGTRLTVL.

The chain is built from TRBV7-8 and TRBJ1-1, with D unclear. This CDR3 spans 14 amino acids. CDR1 and CDR2 (germline): SGHVS, FQNEAQ. Trimming shortened V by 5 bases and J by 1 base, and 11 bases separated the two germline ends. CDR3 amino acids: CASSKIGGNTEAFF. The CDR3 region has the DNA TGTGCCAGCAGCAAAATCGGCGGGAACACTGAAGCTTTCTTT.